The T cell receptor (beta chain) under discussion was sequenced for a study of T cells and Merkel cell carcinoma outcomes. The study, taken as a whole, reports: Merkel cell carcinoma outcomes were reportedly predicted by repertoire and T-cell density.

In regard to this clone: The antigen remains undetermined.

The assay was immunoSEQ multiplex PCR, and TCRdb's table has in-frame clones only and misses some. There are approximately 620 clones in the sample; over 75% occur only once, and 4.5% to 5.5% lies in the top ten. This CDR3 is built from 15 residues. Between the trimmed V and J ends, which lost 2 bases and 0 bases, there was a span of 10 bases. Germline V CDR1 and CDR2: MNHNY, SVGAGI (reference sequence). The chain employs TRBV6-6 and TRBJ1-1; no firm D call. This TCR was recovered from a human donor with Merkel cell carcinoma. The sequencing input was tumor tissue from Merkel cell carcinoma. The CDR3 loop is CASSYGGRMNTEAFF. CDR3 nucleotide sequence: TGTGCCAGCAGTTACGGAGGCAGAATGAACACTGAAGCTTTCTTT.